This TCR beta chain stems from a study of blood T cell repertoires in COVID-19. Donors of Cohort 3 who recovered were those that had two negative PCRs, clearance, or symptom resolution. Here immunoSEQ multiplex PCR was the method, and the copy in TCRdb shows in-frame clones only, minus some. Of 350,000 or so clones in the sample, more than 90% were seen once. The specimen sequenced was PBMCs or T cells enriched from blood (not recorded which). This TCR derives from a woman in her twenties or thirties who had recovered from COVID-19.

CDR3 coding DNA: TGCGCCAGCAGCCAAATTTCAGGGGCAGAGACCCAGTACTTC. Amino acid sequence: CASSQISGAETQYF. The chain links TRBV4-1 to TRBJ2-5, with a weak D call TRBD1 (6 bases). CDR1 MGHRA and CDR2 YSYEKL come from the germline V gene. The CDR3 runs 14 residues. V was clipped by 2 bases and J by 4 bases, with 11 bases between them.